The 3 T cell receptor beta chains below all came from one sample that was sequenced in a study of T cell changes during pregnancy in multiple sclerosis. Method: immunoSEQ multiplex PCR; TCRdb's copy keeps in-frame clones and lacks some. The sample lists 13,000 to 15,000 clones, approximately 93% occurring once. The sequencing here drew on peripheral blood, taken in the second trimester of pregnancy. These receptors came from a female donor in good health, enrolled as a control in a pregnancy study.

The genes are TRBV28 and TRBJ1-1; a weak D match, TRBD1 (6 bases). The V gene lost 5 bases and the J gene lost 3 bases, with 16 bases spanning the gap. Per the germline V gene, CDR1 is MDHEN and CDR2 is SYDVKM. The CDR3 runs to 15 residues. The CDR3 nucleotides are TGTGCCAGCAGTCCTTTCAGGGGAGTCCACACTGAAGCTTTCTTT. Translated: CASSPFRGVHTEAFF. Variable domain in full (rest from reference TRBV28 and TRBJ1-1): DVKVTQSSRYLVKRTGEKVFLECVQDMDHENMFWYRQDPGLGLRLIYFSYDVKMKEKGDIPEGYSVSREKKERFSLILESASTNQTSMYLCASSPFRGVHTEAFFGQGTRLTVV.

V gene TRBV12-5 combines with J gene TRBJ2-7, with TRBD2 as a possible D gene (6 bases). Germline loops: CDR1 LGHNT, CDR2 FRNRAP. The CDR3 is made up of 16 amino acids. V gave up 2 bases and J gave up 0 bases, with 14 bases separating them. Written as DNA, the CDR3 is TGTGCTAGTGGTTTGTATTCGGGAGTTCCCTCCTACGAGCAGTACTTC. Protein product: CASGLYSGVPSYEQYF.

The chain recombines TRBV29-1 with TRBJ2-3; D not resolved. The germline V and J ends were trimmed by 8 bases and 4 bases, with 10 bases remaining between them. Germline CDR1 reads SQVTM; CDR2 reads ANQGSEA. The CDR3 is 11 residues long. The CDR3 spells CSPEFADTQYF. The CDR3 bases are TGCAGCCCAGAATTCGCAGATACGCAGTATTTT.